A single sample is the source of the 15 T cell receptor beta chains below, sequenced in a study of shared clonotypes between healthy human individuals. Repertoires were generated with immunoSEQ multiplex PCR, while TCRdb's copy carries only in-frame clones and drops some. The sample consists of over a million clones, around 97% of them appearing once. The sample was naive CD4+ T cells sorted from blood. As to subset: CD45RA+ positively selected. Receptors were obtained from a young man in good health.

In its sample, this clone was seen once. The chain couples TRBV7-9 to TRBJ1-1; D remains ambiguous. V dropped 3 bases and J dropped 1 base, with 15 bases sitting between them. The CDR3 runs 16 residues. The V gene's germline CDR1 is SEHNR and CDR2 FQNEAQ (reference sequence). Here the CDR3 reads CASSFYQRERNTEAFF. The CDR3 region has the DNA TGTGCCAGCAGCTTTTATCAAAGGGAACGGAACACTGAAGCTTTCTTT.

V gene TRBV18 combines with J gene TRBJ2-3; 10 bases agree with TRBD2. CDR3 length equals 16 residues. Losses at the gene ends were 1 base for V and 2 bases for J; bases not matched to a gene: 3. From germline, CDR1 is KGHSH and CDR2 LQKENI. The CDR3 is CASSPLAGGTTDTQYF. The DNA for the CDR3 is TGTGCCAGCTCACCACTAGCGGGAGGCACCACAGATACGCAGTATTTT. The full variable domain, in which reference TRBV18 and TRBJ2-3 provide the parts outside the CDR3, is NAGVMQNPRHLVRRRGQEARLRCSPMKGHSHVYWYRQLPEEGLKFMVYLQKENIIDESGMPKERFSAEFPKEGPSILRIQQVVRGDSAAYFCASSPLAGGTTDTQYFGPGTRLTVL.

The chain carries TRBV9 and TRBJ2-7; 13 nucleotides match TRBD2. From germline, CDR1 is SGDLS and CDR2 YYNGEE. V shed 3 bases, J shed 4 bases, and the junction held 4 bases outside the gene matches. CDR3 length: 15 residues. In DNA, the CDR3 is TGTGCCAGCAGCGAGGGACTAGCGGGATTTTACGAGCAGTACTTC. This sequence encodes CASSEGLAGFYEQYF.

This clone has a single count. The chain employs TRBV5-4 and TRBJ2-7; no reliable D call. There are 13 residues in the CDR3. The V gene's germline CDR1 is SGHNT and CDR2 YYREEE (reference sequence). V was clipped by 0 bases and J by 7 bases, with 11 bases between them. The CDR3 DNA follows: TGTGCCAGCAGCTTGGCAGGCCCTCGGGAGCAGTACTTC. Its protein is CASSLAGPREQYF.

The chain couples TRBV11-2 to TRBJ2-1; 8 nucleotides agree with TRBD1. The V segment lost 0 bases and the J segment 8 bases; nucleotides outside the gene matches: 6. The CDR3 is 15 residues long. The germline V gene encodes CDR1 SGHAT and CDR2 FQNNGV. The CDR3 protein is CASSLETGAHHEQFF. The CDR3 region has the DNA TGTGCCAGCAGCTTAGAGACAGGGGCGCACCATGAGCAGTTCTTC. Filled out from reference TRBV11-2 and TRBJ2-1, the complete variable domain reads EAGVAQSPRYKIIEKRQSVAFWCNPISGHATLYWYQQILGQGPKLLIQFQNNGVVDDSQLPKDRFSAERLKGVDSTLKIQPAKLEDSAVYLCASSLETGAHHEQFFGPGTRLTVL.

CDR3 protein: CASSNLRGDQPQHF. CDR3 nucleotide sequence: TGTGCCAGCAGCAATCTAAGGGGGGATCAGCCCCAGCATTTT. This chain uses TRBV7-2 with TRBJ1-5, with a tentative D call TRBD1 (6 bases). CDR1 SGHTA and CDR2 FQGNSA come from the germline V gene. CDR3 length: 14 amino acids. The ends were cut back, 5 bases at V and 5 bases at J, with 13 bases in the middle.

V usage is TRBV6-1 and J usage is TRBJ1-2; no clear D gene. CDR1 is MNHNS, CDR2 SASEGT, per germline. V gave up 6 bases and J gave up 8 bases, with 16 bases separating them. This CDR3 comprises 13 residues. CDR3 region: CASRLDPQTGYTF. The CDR3 region has the DNA TGTGCCAGCAGGTTGGACCCACAGACAGGCTACACCTTC.

The gene calls are TRBV29-1 and TRBJ2-3, with D unresolved. The V gene's germline CDR1 is SQVTM and CDR2 ANQGSEA. There are 15 residues in the CDR3. Trimming took 0 bases from V and 2 from J, leaving 12 bases between them. CDR3 nucleotides: TGCAGCGTTGAAGATACGCGTACCTCCACAGATACGCAGTATTTT. Its translation: CSVEDTRTSTDTQYF.

This chain links TRBV5-4 with TRBJ2-7; possibly TRBD1 for D (6 bases). The CDR3 extends over 13 amino acids. V lost 4 bases, J lost 3 bases, and 11 bases lay in between. Germline CDR1 and CDR2: SGHNT and YYREEE (reference sequence). The CDR3 protein is CASSPGQYYEQYF. CDR3 in DNA: TGTGCCAGCAGCCCGGGACAATACTACGAGCAGTACTTC. Combining the CDR3 with reference TRBV5-4 and TRBJ2-7 gives the whole variable domain ETGVTQSPTHLIKTRGQQVTLRCSSQSGHNTVSWYQQALGQGPQFIFQYYREEENGRGNFPPRFSGLQFPNYSSELNVNALELDDSALYLCASSPGQYYEQYFGPGTRLTVT.

The V and J genes are TRBV27 and TRBJ2-1, with 11 nucleotides matching TRBD2. This CDR3 spans 16 amino acids. The germline V gene has CDR1 MNHEY and CDR2 SMNVEV (reference sequence). The V gene end was trimmed by 0 bases and the J gene end by 9 bases; junction bases not matched to a gene: 7. For the CDR3, the DNA is TGTGCCAGCAGTTTATCGATTCTAGCGGGAGGAGTTGAGCAGTTCTTC. Translation gives CASSLSILAGGVEQFF.

The rearrangement joins TRBV25-1 to TRBJ1-4; the D gene is possibly TRBD1 (6 bases). CDR1 is MGHDK and CDR2 is SYGVNS in the germline V gene. This CDR3 contains 14 residues. V was pared by 3 bases and J by 7 bases, with 12 bases between. The DNA of the CDR3 is TGTGCCAGCAGTGAGGGGGGGGGCGGTGAAAAACTGTTTTTT. It is translated as CASSEGGGGEKLFF. The complete variable domain, with remaining parts taken from reference TRBV25-1 and TRBJ1-4, reads EADIYQTPRYLVIGTGKKITLECSQTMGHDKMYWYQQDPGMELHLIHYSYGVNSTEKGDLSSESTVSRIRTEHFPLTLESARPSHTSQYLCASSEGGGGEKLFFGSGTQLSVL.

Of note for this clone: Distinct nucleotide sequences in the sample also encode this CDR3. CDR3 nucleotide sequence: TGTGCCAGCTCACCATCAAGGGTGGGCACTGAAGCTTTCTTT. Translated: CASSPSRVGTEAFF. The V gene is TRBV18, the J gene TRBJ1-1, with no clear D. Per the germline V gene, CDR1 is KGHSH and CDR2 is LQKENI. The germline V and J ends were trimmed by 2 bases and 4 bases, with 11 bases remaining between them. The CDR3 is 14 residues long.

The chain uses TRBV11-2 and TRBJ2-1; 7 nucleotides match TRBD1. Looked up from germline, CDR1 is SGHAT and CDR2 is FQNNGV. CDR3 length: 15 amino acids. V gave up 4 bases and J gave up 2 bases; unmatched junction bases: 5. The chain's CDR3 is CASSSAGTAYNEQFF. CDR3 bases: TGTGCCAGCAGCTCCGCCGGGACAGCCTACAATGAGCAGTTCTTC. Full variable domain (remainder filled in from reference TRBV11-2 and TRBJ2-1): EAGVAQSPRYKIIEKRQSVAFWCNPISGHATLYWYQQILGQGPKLLIQFQNNGVVDDSQLPKDRFSAERLKGVDSTLKIQPAKLEDSAVYLCASSSAGTAYNEQFFGPGTRLTVL.

This rearrangement joins TRBV5-1 to TRBJ1-2; unclear D gene. V was cut by 4 bases and J by 5 bases, with 21 bases left in between. CDR3 size: 16 residues. Germline CDR1 SGHRS, CDR2 YFSETQ. The CDR3, as DNA: TGCGCCAGCAGCCGAAGACCTCAGACGGTTGGATATGGCTACACCTTC. Translated: CASSRRPQTVGYGYTF.

J is TRBJ1-2 and V is TRBV5-1, with D possibly matching TRBD1 (6 bases). The CDR3 is 14 amino acids. V was pared by 0 bases and J by 6 bases, with 12 bases between. Germline values: CDR1 SGHRS, CDR2 YFSETQ. The CDR3 sequence: CASSLGGGGDGYTF. As DNA, the CDR3 is TGCGCCAGCAGCTTGGGAGGGGGTGGCGATGGCTACACCTTC.